These T cell receptor beta chains were read from a single sample in a study of blood T cells in healthy people across ages. TCRdb passed the 5' RACE reads through MiXCR, listing each CDR3 protein once. The data hold 650,000 to 800,000 distinct CDR3 sequences, with around two fifths observed a single time. The sequenced material came from blood. These receptors all come from a man aged 55 to 70 in good health. CDR3s include the opening cysteine and the closing phenylalanine or tryptophan. A D gene is named only where the DNA matches it firmly. The size of a clone is reported for some rows only, either as once, few or many, or as a class for expanded clones.

j_call: TRBJ2-2; v_call: TRBV6-2/TRBV6-3; clone_size: -; d_call: -; cdr3_aa: CASSYGPDNTGELFF; cdr3_nt: TGTGCCAGCAGTTACGGCCCTGACAACACCGGGGAGCTGTTTTTT
j_call: TRBJ2-7; v_call: TRBV6-2/TRBV6-3; clone_size: many; d_call: TRBD1; cdr3_aa: CASSYAGTGGDEQYF; cdr3_nt: TGTGCCAGCAGTTACGCCGGGACAGGGGGGGACGAGCAGTACTTC
j_call: TRBJ2-1; v_call: TRBV12-3/TRBV12-4; clone_size: -; d_call: -; cdr3_aa: CASSFSLGQYNEQFF; cdr3_nt: TGTGCCAGCAGTTTTTCTCTCGGACAGTACAACGAGCAGTTCTTC
j_call: TRBJ2-1; v_call: TRBV10-3; clone_size: -; d_call: -; cdr3_aa: CASRFDTHNEQFF; cdr3_nt: TGTGCCAGCCGATTCGACACTCACAATGAGCAGTTCTTC
j_call: TRBJ2-5; v_call: TRBV4-2; clone_size: -; d_call: TRBD1; cdr3_aa: CASSHVDGTGERETQYF; cdr3_nt: TGTGCCAGCAGCCACGTAGACGGGACAGGGGAGCGAGAGACCCAGTACTTC
j_call: TRBJ2-7; v_call: TRBV4-1; clone_size: -; d_call: TRBD1; cdr3_aa: CASSRQGTGELYEQYF; cdr3_nt: TGCGCCAGCAGCCGGCAAGGGACAGGGGAATTGTACGAGCAGTACTTC
j_call: TRBJ1-5; v_call: TRBV3-1; clone_size: -; d_call: -; cdr3_aa: CASSPRGTTQPQHF; cdr3_nt: TGTGCCAGCAGCCCGAGGGGGACTACTCAGCCCCAGCATTTT
j_call: TRBJ2-4; v_call: TRBV4-3; clone_size: few; d_call: TRBD1; cdr3_aa: CASSQDSGTGVSKNIQYF; cdr3_nt: TGCGCCAGCAGCCAAGATAGTGGGACAGGGGTCAGCAAAAACATTCAGTACTTC
j_call: TRBJ2-3; v_call: TRBV5-1; clone_size: -; d_call: -; cdr3_aa: CASSLASPRTDTQYF; cdr3_nt: TGCGCCAGCAGCTTGGCTTCTCCGCGCACAGATACGCAGTATTTT
j_call: TRBJ2-5; v_call: TRBV18; clone_size: few; d_call: TRBD1; cdr3_aa: CASSPGQGREEQYF; cdr3_nt: TGTGCCAGCTCACCTGGACAGGGTCGGGAAGAGCAGTACTTC
j_call: TRBJ1-6; v_call: TRBV6-4; clone_size: few; d_call: TRBD1; cdr3_aa: CASSRTGTGESPLHF; cdr3_nt: TGTGCCAGCAGTCGGACCGGGACAGGGGAATCACCCCTCCACTTT
j_call: TRBJ2-3; v_call: TRBV7-2; clone_size: -; d_call: TRBD2; cdr3_aa: CASSISSTSGGGVTDTQYF; cdr3_nt: TGTGCCAGCAGCATCTCGTCTACTAGCGGGGGTGGTGTTACAGATACGCAGTATTTT
j_call: TRBJ2-7; v_call: TRBV6-5; clone_size: -; d_call: TRBD2; cdr3_aa: CASSTRGAGGGYEQYF; cdr3_nt: TGTGCCAGCAGTACGAGGGGAGCGGGGGGCGGGTACGAGCAGTACTTC
j_call: TRBJ2-7; v_call: TRBV4-1; clone_size: few; d_call: TRBD1; cdr3_aa: CASSHGTGTLSEQYF; cdr3_nt: TGCGCCAGCAGCCACGGGACAGGGACGTTAAGCGAGCAGTACTTC
j_call: TRBJ2-1; v_call: TRBV9; clone_size: -; d_call: -; cdr3_aa: CASSVTGLAYNEQFF; cdr3_nt: TGTGCCAGCAGCGTAACGGGGTTGGCTTACAATGAGCAGTTCTTC
j_call: TRBJ2-5; v_call: TRBV7-9; clone_size: few; d_call: -; cdr3_aa: CASSPRQDFQETQYF; cdr3_nt: TGTGCCAGCAGCCCCCGACAGGATTTCCAAGAGACCCAGTACTTC
j_call: TRBJ2-5; v_call: TRBV5-5; clone_size: -; d_call: -; cdr3_aa: CASSSSSHPGYF; cdr3_nt: TGTGCCAGCAGCTCGTCATCCCACCCAGGGTACTTC
j_call: TRBJ2-1; v_call: TRBV6-5; clone_size: -; d_call: -; cdr3_aa: CASSYPFSNEQFF; cdr3_nt: TGTGCCAGCAGTTACCCGTTTAGTAATGAGCAGTTCTTC
j_call: TRBJ2-1; v_call: TRBV7-2; clone_size: -; d_call: -; cdr3_aa: CASSLQSMGLWNEQFF; cdr3_nt: TGTGCCAGCAGCTTACAGTCGATGGGCCTGTGGAATGAGCAGTTCTTC
j_call: TRBJ2-2; v_call: TRBV20-1; clone_size: -; d_call: TRBD2; cdr3_aa: CSARVGGSTGELFF; cdr3_nt: TGCAGTGCTAGAGTGGGCGGGAGCACCGGGGAGCTGTTTTTT
j_call: TRBJ1-6; v_call: TRBV7-9; clone_size: once; d_call: TRBD1; cdr3_aa: CASSSGQGQHPPLHF; cdr3_nt: TGTGCCAGCAGTTCGGGACAGGGGCAACATCCACCCCTCCACTTT
j_call: TRBJ2-7; v_call: TRBV20-1; clone_size: -; d_call: -; cdr3_aa: CSARDSFRSSYNEQYF; cdr3_nt: TGCAGTGCTAGAGATTCCTTTCGCTCCTCCTACAATGAGCAGTACTTC
j_call: TRBJ2-7; v_call: TRBV14; clone_size: -; d_call: TRBD1; cdr3_aa: CASSQDRTGGDEQYF; cdr3_nt: TGTGCCAGCAGCCAAGATAGGACAGGGGGCGACGAGCAGTACTTC
j_call: TRBJ2-3; v_call: TRBV6-5; clone_size: few; d_call: TRBD2; cdr3_aa: CASSYSSGLAGGDGDTQYF; cdr3_nt: TGTGCCAGCAGTTACTCCTCGGGACTAGCGGGGGGGGATGGAGATACGCAGTATTTT
j_call: TRBJ2-5; v_call: TRBV20-1; clone_size: -; d_call: TRBD2; cdr3_aa: CSARASGGNEQYF; cdr3_nt: TGCAGTGCTAGGGCTAGCGGGGGCAATGAGCAGTACTTC
j_call: TRBJ2-7; v_call: TRBV11-2; clone_size: once; d_call: -; cdr3_aa: CASSQGLRDYEQYF; cdr3_nt: TGTGCCAGCAGTCAAGGGTTACGGGACTACGAGCAGTACTTC
j_call: TRBJ2-1; v_call: TRBV20-1; clone_size: -; d_call: -; cdr3_aa: CSARDRYRDEQFF; cdr3_nt: TGCAGTGCTAGAGACCGATACAGGGATGAGCAGTTCTTC
j_call: TRBJ1-4; v_call: TRBV7-8; clone_size: -; d_call: -; cdr3_aa: CASSLTGQGKLFF; cdr3_nt: TGTGCCAGCAGCCTGACAGGTCAGGGAAAACTGTTTTTT
j_call: TRBJ2-7; v_call: TRBV12-3/TRBV12-4; clone_size: -; d_call: -; cdr3_aa: CASSWAGWDYEQYF; cdr3_nt: TGTGCCAGCAGTTGGGCCGGGTGGGACTACGAGCAGTACTTC
j_call: TRBJ1-1; v_call: TRBV29-1; clone_size: -; d_call: TRBD1; cdr3_aa: CSGGTGGNTEAFF; cdr3_nt: TGCAGCGGGGGGACAGGGGGGAACACTGAAGCTTTCTTT
j_call: TRBJ2-5; v_call: TRBV10-2; clone_size: few; d_call: -; cdr3_aa: CASAAKKETQYF; cdr3_nt: TGCGCCAGCGCGGCCAAGAAAGAGACCCAGTACTTC
j_call: TRBJ1-4; v_call: TRBV4-1; clone_size: -; d_call: TRBD1; cdr3_aa: CASSPNRGYEKLFF; cdr3_nt: TGCGCCAGCAGCCCTAACAGGGGCTATGAAAAACTGTTTTTT
j_call: TRBJ1-6; v_call: TRBV20-1; clone_size: -; d_call: TRBD1; cdr3_aa: CSARDRADRENSPLHF; cdr3_nt: TGCAGTGCTAGAGATCGAGCCGACAGGGAAAATTCACCCCTCCACTTT
j_call: TRBJ1-2; v_call: TRBV20-1; clone_size: -; d_call: -; cdr3_aa: CSASGGAGYTF; cdr3_nt: TGCAGTGCGAGCGGAGGCGCTGGCTACACCTTC
j_call: TRBJ2-3; v_call: TRBV9; clone_size: once; d_call: -; cdr3_aa: CASSVGHGGYTDTQYF; cdr3_nt: TGTGCCAGCAGCGTAGGCCACGGGGGCTACACAGATACGCAGTATTTT
j_call: TRBJ2-7; v_call: TRBV3-1; clone_size: -; d_call: -; cdr3_aa: CASSPRQGDIPDEQYF; cdr3_nt: TGTGCCAGCAGCCCCCGCCAGGGTGACATCCCGGACGAGCAGTACTTC
j_call: TRBJ1-1; v_call: TRBV7-9; clone_size: -; d_call: -; cdr3_aa: CASSSRGQDEAFF; cdr3_nt: TGTGCCAGCAGCTCCCGGGGCCAGGATGAAGCTTTCTTT
j_call: TRBJ2-5; v_call: TRBV4-3; clone_size: many; d_call: -; cdr3_aa: CASSQGTHQETQYF; cdr3_nt: TGTGCCAGCAGCCAGGGGACTCACCAAGAGACCCAGTACTTC
j_call: TRBJ2-1; v_call: TRBV7-9; clone_size: many; d_call: TRBD2; cdr3_aa: CASSPAGVNYNEQFF; cdr3_nt: TGTGCCAGCAGCCCAGCGGGGGTTAACTACAATGAGCAGTTCTTC
j_call: TRBJ2-2; v_call: TRBV5-1; clone_size: once; d_call: -; cdr3_aa: CASSAERGLRELFF; cdr3_nt: TGCGCCAGCAGCGCAGAACGGGGGCTGAGGGAGCTGTTTTTT
j_call: TRBJ2-3; v_call: TRBV9; clone_size: -; d_call: -; cdr3_aa: CASSVSGDSTDTQYF; cdr3_nt: TGTGCCAGCAGCGTAAGCGGAGATAGCACAGATACGCAGTATTTT
j_call: TRBJ2-7; v_call: TRBV14; clone_size: -; d_call: -; cdr3_aa: CASREQGDYEQYF; cdr3_nt: TGTGCCAGCAGGGAACAGGGCGACTACGAGCAGTACTTC
j_call: TRBJ2-6; v_call: TRBV7-9; clone_size: few; d_call: -; cdr3_aa: CASSQHGANVLTF; cdr3_nt: TGTGCCAGCAGCCAGCATGGGGCCAACGTCCTGACTTTC
j_call: TRBJ2-7; v_call: TRBV20-1; clone_size: -; d_call: -; cdr3_aa: CSTSGQPVSSHYEQYF; cdr3_nt: TGCAGTACTTCCGGACAGCCCGTGTCCTCCCATTACGAGCAGTACTTC
j_call: TRBJ2-3; v_call: TRBV7-9; clone_size: -; d_call: TRBD2; cdr3_aa: CASSLLIGGVRDTQYF; cdr3_nt: TGTGCCAGCAGCCTATTGATCGGGGGGGTAAGAGATACGCAGTATTTT
j_call: TRBJ2-3; v_call: TRBV6-6; clone_size: -; d_call: -; cdr3_aa: CASRTGPDTQYF; cdr3_nt: TGTGCCAGCAGGACAGGTCCAGATACGCAGTATTTT
j_call: TRBJ2-3; v_call: TRBV7-2; clone_size: -; d_call: -; cdr3_aa: CASRRTARANGDTQYF; cdr3_nt: TGTGCCAGCAGGAGAACCGCCCGCGCCAATGGAGATACGCAGTATTTT
j_call: TRBJ2-2; v_call: TRBV9; clone_size: -; d_call: TRBD1; cdr3_aa: CASSREQGKAGELFF; cdr3_nt: TGTGCCAGCAGCCGGGAACAGGGGAAGGCCGGGGAGCTGTTTTTT
j_call: TRBJ2-1; v_call: TRBV4-2; clone_size: few; d_call: TRBD2; cdr3_aa: CASSQVVSSGDNEQFF; cdr3_nt: TGTGCCAGCAGCCAAGTGGTCTCTAGCGGAGACAATGAGCAGTTCTTC
j_call: TRBJ2-3; v_call: TRBV3-1; clone_size: -; d_call: -; cdr3_aa: CASSRSLSGYGAQYF; cdr3_nt: TGTGCCAGCAGCCGCAGTTTGTCCGGGTATGGAGCGCAGTATTTT
j_call: TRBJ2-1; v_call: TRBV12-3/TRBV12-4; clone_size: -; d_call: TRBD1; cdr3_aa: CASSLRSSGTGEFF; cdr3_nt: TGTGCCAGCAGTTTGAGATCATCCGGGACAGGGGAGTTCTTC
j_call: TRBJ2-3; v_call: TRBV25-1; clone_size: few; d_call: -; cdr3_aa: CASSESYTQYF; cdr3_nt: TGTGCCAGCAGTGAATCGTATACGCAGTATTTT
j_call: TRBJ2-6; v_call: TRBV3-1; clone_size: -; d_call: -; cdr3_aa: CASSQGLGEESQSGANVLTF; cdr3_nt: TGTGCCAGCAGCCAAGGTCTCGGCGAGGAAAGCCAATCTGGGGCCAACGTCCTGACTTTC
j_call: TRBJ1-5; v_call: TRBV10-3; clone_size: -; d_call: TRBD1; cdr3_aa: CAISSGQGIGSNQPQHF; cdr3_nt: TGTGCCATCAGCTCGGGACAGGGGATAGGAAGCAATCAGCCCCAGCATTTT